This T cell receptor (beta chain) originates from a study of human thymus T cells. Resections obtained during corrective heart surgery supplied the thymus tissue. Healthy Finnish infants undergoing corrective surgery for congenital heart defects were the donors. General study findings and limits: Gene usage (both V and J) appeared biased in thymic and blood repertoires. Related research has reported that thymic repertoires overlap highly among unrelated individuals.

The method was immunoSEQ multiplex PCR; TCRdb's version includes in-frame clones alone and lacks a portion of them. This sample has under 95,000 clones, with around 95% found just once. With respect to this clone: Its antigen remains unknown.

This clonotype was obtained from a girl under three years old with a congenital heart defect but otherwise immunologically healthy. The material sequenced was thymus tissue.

CDR3 protein: CSASWGSEQFF. CDR3 DNA sequence: TGCAGTGCTAGTTGGGGGTCCGAGCAGTTCTTC. This sequence joins TRBV20-1 and TRBJ2-1; either TRBD1 or TRBD2 may supply D (5 bases each). The CDR3 is made up of 11 amino acids. Germline loops: CDR1 DFQATT, CDR2 SNEGSKA (reference sequence). V was shortened by 3 bases and J by 10 bases, with 10 bases between the two germline ends.